A single sample is the source of the 25 T cell receptor beta chains below, sequenced in a study of OX40 agonist ivuxolimab in advanced cancers. Produced via immunoSEQ multiplex PCR; TCRdb's table is partial and in-frame only. This table holds approximately 21,000 clones, roughly 80% found once. This specimen consisted of CD4+ or CD8+ T cells sorted from blood, obtained in a trial of the OX40 agonist ivuxolimab. These receptors were obtained from an adult with an advanced solid tumor such as melanoma, head and neck, liver or kidney cancer.

The CDR3 DNA reads as TGTGCCTGGAGTGTGGGGTCAGGGGGCAATGAGCAGTTCTTC. Translating gives CAWSVGSGGNEQFF. J is TRBJ2-1 and V is TRBV30; 7 nucleotides align to TRBD1. Germline CDR1 GTSNPN, CDR2 SVGIG (reference sequence). The CDR3 is 14 amino acids. Trimming cost V 0 bases and J 6 bases; bases outside gene matches: 5.

Of note for this clone: At the DNA level, this CDR3 is encoded by other sequences in the same sample as well. The chain combines TRBV4-1 with TRBJ2-7, with 9 bases lining up with TRBD2. The CDR3 totals 13 residues. With V trimmed by 4 bases and J by 4 bases, 2 bases remained unmatched. Germline V CDR1 and CDR2: MGHRA, YSYEKL. CDR3 DNA: TGCGCCAGCAGCCCGGGACTAGCTTACGAGCAGTACTTC. Translation gives CASSPGLAYEQYF.

The table lists this clone with a count of one. This chain joins TRBV11-2 and TRBJ2-5; the D call may be TRBD1 or TRBD2 (6 bases each). Matching the DNA end better, TRBJ2-7 makes the J call doubtful. Germline V gene lookup returns CDR1 SGHAT and CDR2 FQNNGV. The CDR3 sequence is 15 residues long. CDR3 protein: CASSLDKGGRYEQYF. CDR3 DNA: TGTGCCAGCAGCTTAGATAAGGGGGGTCGGTACGAGCAGTACTTC.

The rearrangement uses TRBV5-1 and TRBJ1-3; D remains ambiguous. Germline CDR1 and CDR2: SGHRS and YFSETQ. V lost 9 bases, J lost 4 bases, and 17 bases lay in between. CDR3 length: 14 residues. CDR3 sequence reads: CAMKTSSHGNTIYF. The CDR3 region has the DNA TGCGCCATGAAGACATCGTCGCACGGAAACACCATATATTTT.

As DNA, the CDR3 is TGTGCCAGCAGCTTATCTGCTAGCGGGGCAACATACAATGAGCAGTTCTTC. Residues: CASSLSASGATYNEQFF. The gene calls are TRBV7-9 and TRBJ2-1, with 9 bases that match TRBD2. Germline CDR1 SEHNR, CDR2 FQNEAQ (reference sequence). The CDR3 is made up of 17 amino acids. Trimming at V came to 2 bases and at J to 4 bases, leaving 9 bases not matched to a gene.

This clone ranks as medium-sized (0.01 to 0.1%). The rearrangement links TRBV28 to TRBJ2-7; D remains unclear. The germline V gene has CDR1 MDHEN and CDR2 SYDVKM. CDR3 length equals 12 residues. With 3 bases removed from V and 0 bases from J, the gap between germline ends came to 3 bases. CDR3 DNA sequence: TGTGCCAGCAGTTTCAGCTCCTACGAGCAGTACTTC. This translates into CASSFSSYEQYF.

V is TRBV5-5 and J is TRBJ2-5; TRBD1 matches 9 bases. Germline values: CDR1 SGHKS, CDR2 YYEKEE (reference sequence). V lost 6 bases, J lost 2 bases, and 11 bases stayed unmatched. The CDR3 is 16 amino acids. DNA of the CDR3: TGTGCCAGCACCCCGTTGACAGGGGGAACTCAAGAGACCCAGTACTTC. This codes for CASTPLTGGTQETQYF. The entire variable domain, with the rest obtained from reference TRBV5-5 and TRBJ2-5, is as follows: DAGVTQSPTHLIKTRGQQVTLRCSPISGHKSVSWYQQVLGQGPQFIFQYYEKEERGRGNFPDRFSARQFPNYSSELNVNALLLGDSALYLCASTPLTGGTQETQYFGPGTRLLVL.

The rearrangement links TRBV25-1 to TRBJ1-2; no clear D gene. CDR1 and CDR2 from the germline V gene are MGHDK and SYGVNS. The length of the CDR3 is 14 residues. V lost 4 bases and J lost 8, with 17 bases in between. CDR3 loop: CASSGRRRSEGYTF. For the CDR3, the DNA is TGTGCCAGCAGTGGAAGAAGGCGGTCTGAGGGCTACACCTTC.

The chain joins TRBV2 to TRBJ2-1, with D tentatively TRBD2 (6 bases). This CDR3 comprises 18 residues. In germline, CDR1 is SNHLY, CDR2 FYNNEI. V lost 3 bases and J 14 bases, leaving 32 bases between the germline ends. CDR3 nucleotides: TGTGCCAGCAGTGAGGGAGGAGCGGAGCCCCGGAGAAGAGGAGATAAGTTCTTC. It encodes CASSEGGAEPRRRGDKFF. The whole variable domain, filled in from reference TRBV2 and TRBJ2-1, reads EPEVTQTPSHQVTQMGQEVILRCVPISNHLYFYWYRQILGQKVEFLVSFYNNEISEKSEIFDDQFSVERPDGSNFTLKIRSTKLEDSAMYFCASSEGGAEPRRRGDKFFGPGTRLTVL.

This clone was found many times. The chain has TRBV30 and TRBJ2-7; D gene unclear. CDR3 size: 18 residues. V lost 2 bases and J 10 bases, leaving 33 bases between the germline ends. The germline V gene has CDR1 GTSNPN and CDR2 SVGIG (reference sequence). The CDR3 protein is CAWSLRNSVLGESWAQYF. The CDR3 DNA sequence: TGTGCCTGGAGTCTTAGAAACAGTGTGCTGGGTGAGTCCTGGGCTCAGTACTTC. Combining the CDR3 with reference TRBV30 and TRBJ2-7 gives the whole variable domain SQTIHQWPATLVQPVGSPLSLECTVEGTSNPNLYWYRQAAGRGLQLLFYSVGIGQISSEVPQNLSASRPQDRQFILSSKKLLLSDSGFYLCAWSLRNSVLGESWAQYFGPGTRLTVT.

The rearrangement joins TRBV5-5 to TRBJ2-1; D tentatively fits TRBD1 or TRBD2 (6 bases each). From germline, CDR1 is SGHKS and CDR2 YYEKEE (reference sequence). Trimming shortened V by 1 base and J by 0 bases, and 8 bases separated the two germline ends. CDR3 length: 15 amino acids. CDR3 nucleotide sequence: TGTGCCAGCAGCTTGAGGGGGGACTCCTACAATGAGCAGTTCTTC. This codes for CASSLRGDSYNEQFF.

The gene calls are TRBV28 and TRBJ2-7, with no clear D. The CDR3 is 15 residues long. Germline V gene lookup returns CDR1 MDHEN and CDR2 SYDVKM. V lost 8 bases to trimming and J lost 4 bases, with 21 bases between them. The CDR3 DNA is TGTGCCAGCGGCTTCCGGACGGCCAGAATTTACGAGCAGTACTTC. This encodes CASGFRTARIYEQYF.

The chain is built from TRBV29-1 and TRBJ2-7, with D tentatively TRBD2 (6 bases). The germline CDR1 and CDR2 sequences are SQVTM and ANQGSEA. V gave up 4 bases and J gave up 3 bases, with 10 bases separating them. The CDR3 runs to 12 residues. The CDR3 loop is CSVVGSGYEQYF. Here the CDR3 DNA reads TGCAGCGTTGTGGGTAGCGGCTACGAGCAGTACTTC.

This clone has a handful of counts. The genes are TRBV10-3 and TRBJ2-7; D may be TRBD1 or TRBD2 (5 bases each). The V end was cut by 10 bases, the J end by 3 bases, with 16 bases between. From germline, CDR1 is ENHRY and CDR2 SYGVKD. The CDR3 consists of 13 residues. The CDR3 protein is CATSGTENYEQYF. The CDR3 DNA reads TGTGCCACCTCCGGGACGGAGAACTACGAGCAGTACTTC.

V usage is TRBV27 and J usage is TRBJ2-1, with 10 bases matching TRBD2. The CDR3 length is 16 residues. Germline CDR1 and CDR2: MNHEY and SMNVEV (reference sequence). V lost 5 bases to trimming and J lost 1 base; unmatched junction nucleotides: 5. This CDR3 reads CASSPVAGGSYNEQFF. CDR3 nucleotides: TGTGCCAGCAGTCCCGTAGCGGGAGGTTCCTACAATGAGCAGTTCTTC.

The genes are TRBV18 and TRBJ1-2; D possibly corresponds to TRBD1 (5 bases). The V end lost 8 bases, the J end lost 4 bases, and 11 bases lay between the germline ends. This CDR3 comprises 12 residues. Germline CDR1 KGHSH, CDR2 LQKENI. CDR3 in DNA: TGTGCCAGCCAAGGGGACGTCTATGGCTACACCTTC. This codes for CASQGDVYGYTF.

The genes are TRBV28 and TRBJ2-5; D call uncertain. Trimming pared 5 bases from V and 5 bases from J, leaving 9 bases between. This CDR3 is 12 amino acids long. Germline V gives CDR1 MDHEN, CDR2 SYDVKM. The CDR3 DNA is TGTGCCAGCAGTATGAGAAGGGAGACCCAGTACTTC. As protein: CASSMRRETQYF.

This chain links TRBV23-1 with TRBJ2-5; 7 nucleotides line up with TRBD1. TRBV23-1 is marked as an open reading frame, function uncertain. The CDR3 length is 14 residues. J lost 4 bases, V lost 2 bases, and 4 bases had no gene match. CDR3 loop: CASSQNQGVETQYF. The CDR3 DNA is TGCGCCAGCAGTCAAAACCAGGGGGTAGAGACCCAGTACTTC.

The chain employs TRBV5-6 and TRBJ1-1, with unresolved D. The germline CDR1 and CDR2 sequences are SGHDT and YYEEEE. The CDR3 spans 13 residues. Trimming took 7 bases from V and 2 from J, leaving 12 bases between them. This chain's CDR3 is CASGIGFNTEAFF. The CDR3 DNA follows: TGTGCCAGCGGGATCGGGTTTAACACTGAAGCTTTCTTT. Full variable domain (outside the CDR3, taken from reference TRBV5-6 and TRBJ1-1): DAGVTQSPTHLIKTRGQQVTLRCSPKSGHDTVSWYQQALGQGPQFIFQYYEEEERQRGNFPDRFSGHQFPNYSSELNVNALLLGDSALYLCASGIGFNTEAFFGQGTRLTVV.

The rearrangement uses TRBV7-9 and TRBJ2-5; perhaps TRBD2 as D (7 bases). Germline V gives CDR1 SEHNR, CDR2 FQNEAQ (reference sequence). There are 15 residues in the CDR3. V shed 5 bases and J shed 4 bases, with 17 bases lying between them. CDR3 region: CASSLGGRKGETQYF. The DNA for the CDR3 is TGTGCCAGCAGCCTGGGGGGGCGCAAAGGAGAGACCCAGTACTTC.

The CDR3 nucleotides read TGCGCCAGCTCTACTAACCTGGACAGGCTTTATTTCTCCTACAATGAGCAGTTCTTC. The encoded protein is CASSTNLDRLYFSYNEQFF. The chain has TRBV5-1 and TRBJ2-1; 7 bases align to TRBD1. The CDR3 extends over 19 amino acids. CDR1 is SGHRS, CDR2 YFSETQ, per germline. Germline trimming cut 7 bases from V and 0 bases from J; bases unmatched to any gene: 19.

This clone was seen more than once but under ten times. The CDR3 spells CASSSGLRGTQYF. The CDR3 DNA reads as TGTGCCAGCAGTTCGGGACTCAGGGGGACCCAGTACTTC. The chain has TRBV28 and TRBJ2-5; D is perhaps TRBD1 or TRBD2 (6 bases each). V was clipped by 4 bases and J by 7 bases, with 13 bases between them. CDR1 and CDR2 from the germline V gene are MDHEN and SYDVKM. The CDR3 runs 13 residues.

The chain is built from TRBV5-5 and TRBJ2-3; D gene ambiguous. The V gene's germline CDR1 is SGHKS and CDR2 YYEKEE (reference sequence). The ends were cut back, 0 bases at V and 0 bases at J, with 11 bases in the middle. The CDR3 sequence is 16 residues long. CDR3 DNA: TGTGCCAGCAGCTTGGACCAGGTCCCTAGCACAGATACGCAGTATTTT. This gives the protein CASSLDQVPSTDTQYF. The whole variable domain, filled in from reference TRBV5-5 and TRBJ2-3, reads DAGVTQSPTHLIKTRGQQVTLRCSPISGHKSVSWYQQVLGQGPQFIFQYYEKEERGRGNFPDRFSARQFPNYSSELNVNALLLGDSALYLCASSLDQVPSTDTQYFGPGTRLTVL.

The chain is built from TRBV11-3 and TRBJ2-7, with D perhaps assigned TRBD1 or TRBD2 (5 bases each). Germline V gives CDR1 SGHNT, CDR2 YENEEA. V lost 5 bases and J 2 bases, leaving 13 bases between the germline ends. This CDR3 comprises 14 residues. CDR3 DNA sequence: TGTGCCAGCAGCCCCCGGGACGGTACCTACGAGCAGTACTTC. It is translated as CASSPRDGTYEQYF.

V and J are TRBV6-5 and TRBJ2-7, with 7 bases matching TRBD1. J was trimmed by 7 bases and V by 6 bases; bases with no gene match: 12. The germline gives CDR1 MNHEY, CDR2 SVGAGI. CDR3 length: 14 amino acids. CDR3 sequence: CASSMTAPRGEQYF. The CDR3 DNA follows: TGTGCCAGCAGCATGACAGCGCCCAGGGGGGAGCAGTACTTC.